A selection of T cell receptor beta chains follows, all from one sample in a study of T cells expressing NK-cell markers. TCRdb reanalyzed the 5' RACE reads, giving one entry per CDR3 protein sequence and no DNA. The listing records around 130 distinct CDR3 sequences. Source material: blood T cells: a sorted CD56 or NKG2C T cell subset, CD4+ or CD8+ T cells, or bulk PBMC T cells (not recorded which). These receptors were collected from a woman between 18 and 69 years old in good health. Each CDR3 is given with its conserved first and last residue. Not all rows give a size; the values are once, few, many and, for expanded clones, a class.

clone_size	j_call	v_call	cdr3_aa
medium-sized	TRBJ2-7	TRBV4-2	CASSQWISYEQYF
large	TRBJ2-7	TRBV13	CASGTGAGVYEQYF
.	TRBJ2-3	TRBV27	CASSFLAGDGTDTQYF
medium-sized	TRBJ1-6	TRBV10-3	CAIRTGGSSPLHF
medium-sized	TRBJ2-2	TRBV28	CASSLYRTNTGELFF
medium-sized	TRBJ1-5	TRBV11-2	CASSQDMNQPQHF
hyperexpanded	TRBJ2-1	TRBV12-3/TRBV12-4	CASSFGPVGGRIPYNEQFF
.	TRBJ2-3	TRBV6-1	CASGKGNLPDTQYF
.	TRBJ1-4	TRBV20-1	CSASGQGARKLFF
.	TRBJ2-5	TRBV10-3	CAISVSSGGYQETQYF
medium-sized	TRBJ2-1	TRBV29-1	CSVERAPWDEQFF
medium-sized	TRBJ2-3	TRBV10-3	CAISEPVTTSGDPTDTQYF
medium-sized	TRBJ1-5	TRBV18	CASSPSLNQPQHF
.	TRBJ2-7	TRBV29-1	CSVAEHREQYF
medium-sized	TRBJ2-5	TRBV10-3	CAISRAGGGETQYF
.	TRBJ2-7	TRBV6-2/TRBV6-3	CASRRTSGRGEQYF
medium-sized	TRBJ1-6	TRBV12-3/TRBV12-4	CASSLQDPYNSPLHF
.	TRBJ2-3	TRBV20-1	CSARVWQGAGDTQYF
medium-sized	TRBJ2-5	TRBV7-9	CASSLGPLDSQETQYF
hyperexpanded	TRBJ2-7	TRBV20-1	CSAANALAGAHYEQYF